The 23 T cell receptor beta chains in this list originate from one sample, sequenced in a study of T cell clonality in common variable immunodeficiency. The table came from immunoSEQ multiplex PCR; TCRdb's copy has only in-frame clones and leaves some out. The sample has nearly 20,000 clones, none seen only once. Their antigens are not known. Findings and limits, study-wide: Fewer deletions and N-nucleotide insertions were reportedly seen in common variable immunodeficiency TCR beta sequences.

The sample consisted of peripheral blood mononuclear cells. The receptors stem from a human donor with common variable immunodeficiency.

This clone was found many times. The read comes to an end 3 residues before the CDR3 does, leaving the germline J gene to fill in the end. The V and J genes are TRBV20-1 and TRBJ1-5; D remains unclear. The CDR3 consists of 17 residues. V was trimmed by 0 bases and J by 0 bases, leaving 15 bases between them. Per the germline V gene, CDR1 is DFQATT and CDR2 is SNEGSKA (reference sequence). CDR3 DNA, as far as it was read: TGCAGTGCTAGAGAAATGGCGGCAGCTTCTAGCAATCAGCCC. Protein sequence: CSAREMAAASSNQP. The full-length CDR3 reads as CSAREMAAASSNQPQHF.

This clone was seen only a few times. The CDR3 DNA, read in part, is TGTGCCAGCAGCCCCCCGGGGGGAGGAGGAGATACG. Protein sequence: CASSPPGGGGDT. The whole CDR3 protein reads CASSPPGGGGDTQYF. The J gene is TRBJ2-3, the V gene TRBV7-2, with 7 bases lining up with TRBD2. The read stops 3 residues short of the end of the CDR3; the missing end is completed from the germline J gene. Looked up from germline, CDR1 is SGHTA and CDR2 is FQGNSA. The CDR3 has 15 residues. V was pared by 5 bases and J by 5 bases, with 10 bases of the junction left unmatched.

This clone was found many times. This CDR3 is CASSLELASTHEQYF. CDR3 DNA (partial): TGTGCCAGCAGCTTAGAGCTAGCTTCGACCCACGAG. The J gene is TRBJ2-7, the V gene TRBV7-8; TRBD2 is a possible D gene (5 bases). The CDR3 is cut off 3 residues early in the read; its end comes from the germline J gene. This CDR3 spans 15 amino acids. V was pared by 1 base and J by 5 bases, with 15 bases between. Per germline, CDR1 SGHVS and CDR2 FQNEAQ.

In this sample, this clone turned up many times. CDR3 sequence: CASSLIAEQETQYF. CDR3 bases read: TGTGCCAGCAGCTTGATAGCGGAGCAAGAGACC. This chain joins TRBV7-3 and TRBJ2-5; maybe TRBD2 (6 bases). The read ends 3 residues shy of where the CDR3 ends; the end is completed using the germline J gene. Germline V lookup: CDR1 SGHTA, CDR2 FQGTGA. Trimming stripped 3 bases from V and 2 bases from J, with 10 bases between. There are 14 residues in the CDR3.

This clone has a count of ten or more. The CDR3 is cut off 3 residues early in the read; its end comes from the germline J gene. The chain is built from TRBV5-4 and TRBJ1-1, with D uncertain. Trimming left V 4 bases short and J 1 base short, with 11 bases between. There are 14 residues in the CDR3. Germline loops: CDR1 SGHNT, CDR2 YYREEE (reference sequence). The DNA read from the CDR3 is TGTGCCAGCAGCCCTAGCTACGGGAACACTGAA. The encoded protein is CASSPSYGNTE. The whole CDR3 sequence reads CASSPSYGNTEAFF.

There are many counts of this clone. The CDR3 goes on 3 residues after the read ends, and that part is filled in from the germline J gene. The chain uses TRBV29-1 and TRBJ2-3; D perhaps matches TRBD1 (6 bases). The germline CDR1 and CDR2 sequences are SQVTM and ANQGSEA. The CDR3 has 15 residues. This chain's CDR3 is CSVRTQRGSMRTQYF. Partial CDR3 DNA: TGCAGCGTCAGGACCCAAAGGGGGAGTATGAGGACG.

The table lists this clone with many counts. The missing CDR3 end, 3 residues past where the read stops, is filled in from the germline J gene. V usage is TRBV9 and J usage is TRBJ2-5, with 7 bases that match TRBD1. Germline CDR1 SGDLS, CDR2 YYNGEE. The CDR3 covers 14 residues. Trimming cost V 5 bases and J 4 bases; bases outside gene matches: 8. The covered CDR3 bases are TGTGCCAGCAGTACCACAGGGGCGGGAGAGACC. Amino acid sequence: CASSTTGAGET. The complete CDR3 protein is CASSTTGAGETQYF.

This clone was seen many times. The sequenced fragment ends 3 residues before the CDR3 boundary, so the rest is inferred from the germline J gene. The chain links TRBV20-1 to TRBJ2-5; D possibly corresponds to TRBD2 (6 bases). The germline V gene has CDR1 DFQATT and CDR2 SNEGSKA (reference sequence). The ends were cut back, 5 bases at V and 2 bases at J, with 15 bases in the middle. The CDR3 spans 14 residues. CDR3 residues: CSAGAIADQETQYF. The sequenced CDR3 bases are TGCAGTGCTGGAGCCATAGCGGATCAAGAGACC.

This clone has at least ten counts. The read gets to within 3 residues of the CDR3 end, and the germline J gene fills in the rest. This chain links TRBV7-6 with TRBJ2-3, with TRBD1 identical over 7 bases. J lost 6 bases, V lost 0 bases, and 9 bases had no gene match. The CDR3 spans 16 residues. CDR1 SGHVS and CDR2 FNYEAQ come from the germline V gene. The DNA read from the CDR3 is TGTGCCAGCAGCTTAGCGCTAAGAGGGGGCGGGGATACG. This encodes CASSLALRGGGDT. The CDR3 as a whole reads CASSLALRGGGDTQYF.

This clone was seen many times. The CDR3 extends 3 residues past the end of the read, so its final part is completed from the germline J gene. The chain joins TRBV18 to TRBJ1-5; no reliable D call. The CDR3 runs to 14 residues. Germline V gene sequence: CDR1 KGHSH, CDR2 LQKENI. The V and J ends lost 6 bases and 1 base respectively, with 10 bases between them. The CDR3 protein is CASSPNWSNQPQHF. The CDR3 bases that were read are TGTGCCAGCTCCCCGAACTGGAGCAATCAGCCC. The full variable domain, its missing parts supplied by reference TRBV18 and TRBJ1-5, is NAGVMQNPRHLVRRRGQEARLRCSPMKGHSHVYWYRQLPEEGLKFMVYLQKENIIDESGMPKERFSAEFPKEGPSILRIQQVVRGDSAAYFCASSPNWSNQPQHFGDGTRLSIL.

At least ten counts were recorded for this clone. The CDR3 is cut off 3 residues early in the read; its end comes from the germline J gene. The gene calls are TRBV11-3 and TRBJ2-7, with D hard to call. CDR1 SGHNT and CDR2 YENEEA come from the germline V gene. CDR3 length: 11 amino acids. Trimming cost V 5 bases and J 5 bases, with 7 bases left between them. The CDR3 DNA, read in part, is TGTGCCAGCAGCCATGGGCACGAG. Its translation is CASSHGHE. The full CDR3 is CASSHGHEQYF.

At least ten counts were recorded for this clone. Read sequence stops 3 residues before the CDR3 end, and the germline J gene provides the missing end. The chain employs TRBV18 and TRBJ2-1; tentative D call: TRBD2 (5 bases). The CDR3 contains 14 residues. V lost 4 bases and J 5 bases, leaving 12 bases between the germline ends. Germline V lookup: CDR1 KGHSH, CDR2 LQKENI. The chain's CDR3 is CASSRLSGDNEQFF. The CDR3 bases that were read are TGTGCCAGCTCACGCCTCAGCGGCGACAATGAG.

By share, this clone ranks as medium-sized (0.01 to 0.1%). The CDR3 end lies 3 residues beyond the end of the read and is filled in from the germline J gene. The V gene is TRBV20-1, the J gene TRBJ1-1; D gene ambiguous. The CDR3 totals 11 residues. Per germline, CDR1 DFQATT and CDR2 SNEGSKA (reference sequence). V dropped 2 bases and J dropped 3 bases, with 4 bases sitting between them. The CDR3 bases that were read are TGCAGTGCTAGAAAGGACACTGAA. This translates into CSARKDTE. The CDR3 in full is CSARKDTEAFF.

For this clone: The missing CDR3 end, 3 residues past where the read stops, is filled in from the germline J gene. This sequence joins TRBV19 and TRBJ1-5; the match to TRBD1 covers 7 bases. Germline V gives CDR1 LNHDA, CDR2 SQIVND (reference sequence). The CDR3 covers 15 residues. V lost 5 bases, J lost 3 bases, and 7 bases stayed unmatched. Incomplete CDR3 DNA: TGTGCCAGTAGTCAGGGGGACCTATTCAATCAGCCC. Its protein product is CASSQGDLFNQP. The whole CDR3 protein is CASSQGDLFNQPQHF.

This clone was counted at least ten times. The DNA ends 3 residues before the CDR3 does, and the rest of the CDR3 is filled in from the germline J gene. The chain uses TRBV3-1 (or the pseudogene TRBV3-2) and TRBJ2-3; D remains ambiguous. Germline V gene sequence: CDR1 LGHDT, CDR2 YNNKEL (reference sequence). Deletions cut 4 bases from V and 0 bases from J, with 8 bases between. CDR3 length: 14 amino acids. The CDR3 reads CASSRGGSTDTQYF. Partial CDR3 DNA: TGTGCCAGCAGCCGCGGTGGAAGCACAGATACG.

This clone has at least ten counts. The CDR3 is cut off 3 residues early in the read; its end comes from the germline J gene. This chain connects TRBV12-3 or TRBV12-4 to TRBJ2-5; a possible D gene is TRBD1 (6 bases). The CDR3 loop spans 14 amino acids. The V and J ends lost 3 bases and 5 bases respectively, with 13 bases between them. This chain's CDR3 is CASSFGSGAETQYF. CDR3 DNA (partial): TGTGCCAGCAGTTTCGGGTCAGGGGCCGAGACC.

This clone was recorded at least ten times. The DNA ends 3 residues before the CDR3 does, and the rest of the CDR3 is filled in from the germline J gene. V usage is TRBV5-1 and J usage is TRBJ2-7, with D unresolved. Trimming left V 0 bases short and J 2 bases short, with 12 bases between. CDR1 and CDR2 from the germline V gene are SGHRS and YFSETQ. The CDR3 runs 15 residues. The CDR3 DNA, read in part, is TGCGCCAGCAGCTTGGGGGCAGGTTATACCTACGAG. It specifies CASSLGAGYTYE. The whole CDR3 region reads CASSLGAGYTYEQYF.

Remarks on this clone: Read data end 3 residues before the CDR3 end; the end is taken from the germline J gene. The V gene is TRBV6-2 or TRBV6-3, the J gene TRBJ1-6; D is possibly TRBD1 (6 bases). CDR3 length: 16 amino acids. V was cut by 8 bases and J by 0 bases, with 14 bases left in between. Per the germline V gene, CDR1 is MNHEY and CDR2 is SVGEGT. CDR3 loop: CASGDTSSSYNSPLHF. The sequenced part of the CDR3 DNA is TGTGCCAGCGGGGACACGTCGAGCTCCTATAATTCACCC.

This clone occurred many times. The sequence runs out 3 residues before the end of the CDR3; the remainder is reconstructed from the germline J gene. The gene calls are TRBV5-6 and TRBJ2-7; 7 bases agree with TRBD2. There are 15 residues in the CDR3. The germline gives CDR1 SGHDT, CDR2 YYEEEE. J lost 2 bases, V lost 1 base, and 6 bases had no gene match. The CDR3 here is CASSLTVAGTYEQYF. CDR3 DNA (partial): TGTGCCAGCAGCTTGACGGTAGCGGGCACCTACGAG.

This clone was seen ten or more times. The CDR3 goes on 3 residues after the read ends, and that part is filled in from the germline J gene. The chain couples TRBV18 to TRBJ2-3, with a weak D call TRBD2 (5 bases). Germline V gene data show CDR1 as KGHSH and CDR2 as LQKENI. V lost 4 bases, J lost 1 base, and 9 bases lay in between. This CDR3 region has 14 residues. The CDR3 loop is CASSLTAGTDTQYF. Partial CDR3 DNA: TGTGCCAGCTCACTTACAGCGGGCACAGATACG.

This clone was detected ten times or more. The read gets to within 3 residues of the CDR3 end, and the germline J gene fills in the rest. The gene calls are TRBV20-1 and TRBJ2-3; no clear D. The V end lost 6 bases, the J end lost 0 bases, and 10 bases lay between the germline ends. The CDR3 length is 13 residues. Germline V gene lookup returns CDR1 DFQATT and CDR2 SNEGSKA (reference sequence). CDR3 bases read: TGCAGTGCCCCTCCTCCGAGCACAGATACG. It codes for CSAPPPSTDT. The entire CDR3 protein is CSAPPPSTDTQYF.

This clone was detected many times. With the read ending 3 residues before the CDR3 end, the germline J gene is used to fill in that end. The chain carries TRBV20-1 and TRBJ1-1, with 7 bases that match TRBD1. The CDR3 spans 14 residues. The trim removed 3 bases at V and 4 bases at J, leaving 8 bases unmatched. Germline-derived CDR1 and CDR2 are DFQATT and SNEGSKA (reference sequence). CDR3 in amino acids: CSASDGRGSTEAFF. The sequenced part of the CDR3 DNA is TGCAGTGCTAGTGATGGCAGGGGGAGCACTGAA.

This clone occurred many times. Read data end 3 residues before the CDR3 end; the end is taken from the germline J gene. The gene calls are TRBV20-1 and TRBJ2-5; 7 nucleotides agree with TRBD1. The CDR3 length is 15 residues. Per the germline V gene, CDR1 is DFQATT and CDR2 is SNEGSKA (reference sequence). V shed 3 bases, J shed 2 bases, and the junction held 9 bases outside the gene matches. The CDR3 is CSASPPPTGQETQYF. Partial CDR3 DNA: TGCAGTGCTAGCCCACCTCCGACAGGGCAAGAGACC.